This T cell receptor beta chain appears in the sequencing data of a study of metastatic and nonmetastatic thyroid tumors (dated by TCRdb to about 2020). The study in broad terms: Repertoires from peripheral blood and from tumor or nodule tissue samples of malignant and benign thyroid patients were compared.

Summary of the overall study and its limitations: In both blood and tumor samples, malignant tumors were reported to have significantly higher TCR beta diversity than benign nodules.

The library was made by PCR. Data came from an Illumina HiSeq 4000. High-throughput sequencing was used to profile the TCR beta-chain CDR3 region of each patient. In the authors' own workflow: Drawing on CDR3 differences between clinicopathological groups, the researchers built a classifier meant to tell apart patients with distant-metastatic papillary thyroid cancer. The Shannon index was used to measure repertoire diversity, and the Morisita-Horn index was used to measure how similar tumor and blood repertoires were. TCRdb itself trimmed the public reads at Q25 with fastp, ran MiXCR and retained productive beta chains. TCRdb's processing, not the authors', yielded these V and J calls. Counted in this sample were about 10,000 clones; around a quarter of them appeared once. The ten biggest clones cover roughly 9.8% of the sample. The CDR3 numbers 8 residues from cysteine through phenylalanine. Kept here is only the CDR3 DNA, which spans 24 bases and is read in frame from base 1.

None of the patients had been given any treatment before thyroid surgery. Patient clinical samples collected from about 2012 to 2018 were retrospectively analysed using T-cell receptor beta sequencing. This clone was observed a handful of times. This clone's antigen is unknown. Base qualities are missing; no much larger clone stands one base away. Here the chain combines TRBV12-3 or TRBV12-4 and TRBJ1-2; no D gene is confidently identified. The sequence came from a female donor with papillary thyroid cancer or a benign thyroid nodule (not recorded which). Some clones in this sample may be carry-over from other donors' samples. Sequencing used tumor tissue. CDR3 protein: CATDGYTF. The sequenced DNA: TGTGCTACCGATGGCTACACCTTC.